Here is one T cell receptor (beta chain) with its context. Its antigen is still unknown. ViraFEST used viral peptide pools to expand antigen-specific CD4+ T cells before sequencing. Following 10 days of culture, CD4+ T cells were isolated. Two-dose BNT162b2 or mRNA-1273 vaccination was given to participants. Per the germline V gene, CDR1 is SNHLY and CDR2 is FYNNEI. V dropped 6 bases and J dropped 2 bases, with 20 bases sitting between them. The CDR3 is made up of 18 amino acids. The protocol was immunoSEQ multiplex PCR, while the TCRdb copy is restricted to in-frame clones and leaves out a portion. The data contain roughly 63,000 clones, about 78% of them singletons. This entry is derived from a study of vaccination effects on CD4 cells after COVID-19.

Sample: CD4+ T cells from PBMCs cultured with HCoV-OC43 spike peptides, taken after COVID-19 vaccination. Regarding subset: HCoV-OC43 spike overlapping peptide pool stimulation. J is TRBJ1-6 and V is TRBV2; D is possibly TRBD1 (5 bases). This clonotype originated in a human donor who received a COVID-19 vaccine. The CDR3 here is CASSATGRKNAYNSPLHF. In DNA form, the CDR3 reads TGTGCCAGCAGCGCTACGGGACGAAAAAACGCCTATAATTCACCCCTCCACTTT. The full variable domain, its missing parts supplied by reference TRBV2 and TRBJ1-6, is EPEVTQTPSHQVTQMGQEVILRCVPISNHLYFYWYRQILGQKVEFLVSFYNNEISEKSEIFDDQFSVERPDGSNFTLKIRSTKLEDSAMYFCASSATGRKNAYNSPLHFGNGTRLTVT.